The rows below give T cell receptor beta chains drawn from one sample of a study of neurological immune-mediated disorders. TCRdb reprocessed the 5' RACE reads via MiXCR and lists one record per CDR3 protein. The repertoire holds fewer than 55,000 distinct CDR3 sequences, with 6% to 7% as singletons. Sequencing input: CD4+ T cells from blood. Receptors originate from a woman aged 40 to 55 in good health. The CDR3 runs from the conserved cysteine through the conserved F or W. Fields, in order: D gene, CDR3 length, J gene, clone size, V gene, CDR3 DNA, CDR3 protein. A D gene is named only where the DNA matches it firmly. Clone sizes are shown as how often the clone was seen (once, few, many) or a class if it is expanded.

D gene: -
CDR3 length: 14
J gene: TRBJ2-7
clone size: many
V gene: TRBV5-1
CDR3 DNA: TGCGCCAGCAGCTTGGGGGACTCTACCTACGAGCAGTACTTC
CDR3 protein: CASSLGDSTYEQYF

D gene: -
CDR3 length: 13
J gene: TRBJ1-1
clone size: many
V gene: TRBV20-1
CDR3 DNA: TGCAGTGCTAGAGAAGGGGGGAACACTGAAGCTTTCTTT
CDR3 protein: CSAREGGNTEAFF

D gene: TRBD2
CDR3 length: 16
J gene: TRBJ2-2
clone size: many
V gene: TRBV20-1
CDR3 DNA: TGCAGTGCTGGTCTCACAGCGGGAGTGATTACCGGGGAGCTGTTTTTT
CDR3 protein: CSAGLTAGVITGELFF

D gene: TRBD1
CDR3 length: 17
J gene: TRBJ1-5
clone size: many
V gene: TRBV12-3/TRBV12-4
CDR3 DNA: TGTGCCAGCAGTTTAGGGTCCGGGACAGGCCGCAATCAGCCCCAGCATTTT
CDR3 protein: CASSLGSGTGRNQPQHF

D gene: -
CDR3 length: 14
J gene: TRBJ1-2
clone size: many
V gene: TRBV7-2
CDR3 DNA: TGTGCCAGCTCTTCCGCGGGGGCGCGTTATGGCTACACCTTC
CDR3 protein: CASSSAGARYGYTF

D gene: -
CDR3 length: 14
J gene: TRBJ2-3
clone size: many
V gene: TRBV20-1
CDR3 DNA: TGCAGTGCTAGAGGCTTGGGGGGCACAGATACGCAGTATTTT
CDR3 protein: CSARGLGGTDTQYF

D gene: -
CDR3 length: 15
J gene: TRBJ2-5
clone size: many
V gene: TRBV28
CDR3 DNA: TGTGCCAGCAGTTTAGAGTCGGCGGGTCTAAAGACCCAGTACTTC
CDR3 protein: CASSLESAGLKTQYF

D gene: TRBD2
CDR3 length: 17
J gene: TRBJ2-7
clone size: many
V gene: TRBV4-1
CDR3 DNA: TGCGCCAGCAGCCAAGATTTAACCAGCGGGATTCGAATCGAGCAGTACTTC
CDR3 protein: CASSQDLTSGIRIEQYF

D gene: -
CDR3 length: 11
J gene: TRBJ2-7
clone size: many
V gene: TRBV20-1
CDR3 DNA: TGCAGTGCTTCAGAATCCTACGAGCAGTACTTC
CDR3 protein: CSASESYEQYF

D gene: -
CDR3 length: 14
J gene: TRBJ2-7
clone size: many
V gene: TRBV24-1
CDR3 DNA: TGTGCCACCAGTGACAAGGGGGGGTCCTACGAGCAGTACTTC
CDR3 protein: CATSDKGGSYEQYF

D gene: -
CDR3 length: 12
J gene: TRBJ2-5
clone size: many
V gene: TRBV18
CDR3 DNA: TGTGCCAGCTCAGGGACCCAAGAGACCCAGTACTTC
CDR3 protein: CASSGTQETQYF

D gene: TRBD1
CDR3 length: 12
J gene: TRBJ2-7
clone size: many
V gene: TRBV6-5
CDR3 DNA: TGTGCCAGCAGACAGGGGGTGTACGAGCAGTACTTC
CDR3 protein: CASRQGVYEQYF

D gene: -
CDR3 length: 16
J gene: TRBJ2-1
clone size: many
V gene: TRBV5-1
CDR3 DNA: TGCGCCAGCCAGTCTGAGACCCTCACCCTACTTGGGGAGCAGTTCTTC
CDR3 protein: CASQSETLTLLGEQFF

D gene: TRBD1
CDR3 length: 14
J gene: TRBJ1-2
clone size: many
V gene: TRBV20-1
CDR3 DNA: TGCAGTGCTAGAGATCCAGGGGGAAACTATGGCTACACCTTC
CDR3 protein: CSARDPGGNYGYTF

D gene: TRBD2
CDR3 length: 16
J gene: TRBJ2-2
clone size: many
V gene: TRBV5-4
CDR3 DNA: TGTGCCAGCAGCCCGGGACTAGCGGGCAACACCGGGGAGCTGTTTTTT
CDR3 protein: CASSPGLAGNTGELFF

D gene: TRBD2
CDR3 length: 18
J gene: TRBJ2-1
clone size: many
V gene: TRBV27
CDR3 DNA: TGTGCCAGCAGTCCCCAACGATCGGGACTAGCGCACTACAATGAGCAGTTCTTC
CDR3 protein: CASSPQRSGLAHYNEQFF

D gene: TRBD1
CDR3 length: 13
J gene: TRBJ1-5
clone size: many
V gene: TRBV3-1
CDR3 DNA: TGTGCCAGCAGCGGACAGGGGAATCAGCCCCAGCATTTT
CDR3 protein: CASSGQGNQPQHF

D gene: -
CDR3 length: 11
J gene: TRBJ1-1
clone size: many
V gene: TRBV29-1
CDR3 DNA: TGCAGCGTTGGGACATATGGGAAAGCTTTCTTT
CDR3 protein: CSVGTYGKAFF

D gene: TRBD1
CDR3 length: 13
J gene: TRBJ2-7
clone size: many
V gene: TRBV10-3
CDR3 DNA: TGTGCCATAGGAGGGACAGGGAACTACGAGCAGTACTTC
CDR3 protein: CAIGGTGNYEQYF

D gene: TRBD2
CDR3 length: 16
J gene: TRBJ2-1
clone size: many
V gene: TRBV4-2
CDR3 DNA: TGTGCCAGCAGCCAAGACGGAGCGGGAGTAAACAATGAGCAGTTCTTC
CDR3 protein: CASSQDGAGVNNEQFF